Listed here is a single TCR beta chain. The data originate from a study of blood T cell repertoires in COVID-19. Using immunoSEQ multiplex PCR, the repertoire was profiled, and TCRdb retains in-frame clones only, with some absent. The sample has a few hundred thousand clones; just under 90% are singletons. V shed 2 bases and J shed 0 bases, with 8 bases lying between them. Germline-derived CDR1 and CDR2 are PRHDT and FYEKMQ (reference sequence). The CDR3 consists of 16 residues. Enrollees, about 18 to 95 years old, lived in 24 US areas. Cohorts were based on clinical histories the participants reported.

The genes are TRBV13 and TRBJ2-6; D remains ambiguous. The TCR sequence derives from a man aged 25-40 years who had recovered from COVID-19. The sequencing input was PBMCs or T cells enriched from blood (not recorded which). CDR3 residues: CASSLPTDSGANVLTF. The CDR3 DNA is TGTGCCAGCAGCTTACCTACAGACTCTGGGGCCAACGTCCTGACTTTC.